The 9 T cell receptor beta chains reported below all come from one sample, sequenced in a study of blood T cell repertoires in COVID-19. Only in-frame clones appear in the TCRdb table, and some are missing; sequencing was by immunoSEQ multiplex PCR. The sample comprises roughly 110,000 clones, roughly 80% of which are singletons, and around 8% rests with the top ten. The sequencing sample was made of peripheral blood. All receptors derive from a woman in her 40s with acute or convalescent COVID-19.

This chain uses TRBV5-1 with TRBJ2-3, with TRBD2 identical over 9 bases. This CDR3 comprises 14 residues. The ends lost 4 bases at V and 5 bases at J; junction bases unmatched: 5. CDR1 SGHRS and CDR2 YFSETQ come from the germline V gene. CDR3: CASSTRGGEDTQYF. Here the CDR3 DNA reads TGCGCCAGCAGCACGCGGGGGGGCGAAGATACGCAGTATTTT.

V is TRBV5-6 and J is TRBJ1-2; D is unresolved. The CDR3 consists of 15 residues. From germline, CDR1 is SGHDT and CDR2 YYEEEE. V was trimmed by 1 base and J by 4 bases, leaving 14 bases between them. In DNA form, the CDR3 reads TGTGCCAGCAGCTTGTTCGGCTCGGCGGCCTATGGCTACACCTTC. Translation: CASSLFGSAAYGYTF.

The chain has TRBV5-1 and TRBJ1-4; 9 bases align to TRBD1. Germline CDR1 reads SGHRS; CDR2 reads YFSETQ. This CDR3 is built from 14 residues. Trimming at V came to 10 bases and at J to 7 bases, leaving 11 bases not matched to a gene. In DNA, the CDR3 is TGCGCCTCAAAACAGGGGGCGTCAGGTGAAAAACTGTTTTTT. This gives the protein CASKQGASGEKLFF.

The chain employs TRBV30 and TRBJ1-2; 10 nucleotides match TRBD1. This CDR3 is 15 amino acids long. V shed 0 bases and J 4 bases; nucleotides not matched to a gene: 5. The germline V gene has CDR1 GTSNPN and CDR2 SVGIG (reference sequence). CDR3: CAWSVTRQGAYGYTF. In DNA, the CDR3 is TGTGCCTGGAGTGTAACGCGACAGGGGGCCTATGGCTACACCTTC.

This chain uses TRBV19 with TRBJ1-1; a possible D gene is TRBD1 (6 bases). Germline values: CDR1 LNHDA, CDR2 SQIVND (reference sequence). CDR3 length: 13 amino acids. V was pared by 5 bases and J by 9 bases, with 16 bases between. This CDR3 is CASSLRQVPKAFF. CDR3 nucleotides: TGTGCCAGTAGTCTACGACAGGTTCCTAAAGCTTTCTTT.

In this sample, this clone turned up once. This chain joins TRBV30 and TRBJ2-7, with 12 bases matching TRBD2. Germline lookup yields CDR1 GTSNPN and CDR2 SVGIG (reference sequence). Trimming removed 8 bases from V and 5 bases from J; junction bases left unmatched: 10. The CDR3 has 14 residues. CDR3 in amino acids: CAGELAGGENEQYF. The CDR3 DNA reads TGTGCCGGGGAACTAGCGGGGGGTGAGAACGAGCAGTACTTC.

The V call is TRBV6-5, the J call TRBJ2-1, with 10 bases identical to TRBD2. Trimming removed 6 bases from V and 8 bases from J; junction bases left unmatched: 10. Germline V gene lookup returns CDR1 MNHEY and CDR2 SVGAGI. The CDR3 sequence is 15 residues long. CDR3 in DNA: TGTGCCAGCAGGGCCCTAGCGGGGGCGATAGATGAGCAGTTCTTC. Translating gives CASRALAGAIDEQFF.

Concerning this clone itself: One end of the junction is discordant with germline, which a read error may explain. This chain joins TRBV6-5 and TRBJ1-2; TRBD1 might be the D (6 bases). Per the germline V gene, CDR1 is MNHEY and CDR2 is SVGAGI. The CDR3 is 12 residues long. The CDR3 DNA reads TGTGCCAGCAGGCGACCAACAGGGCCCTTGGCCTTC. Its translation: CASRRPTGPLAF.

The V and J genes are TRBV11-2 and TRBJ1-2; D is unresolved. Trimming stripped 4 bases from V and 8 bases from J, with 11 bases between. The germline V gene encodes CDR1 SGHAT and CDR2 FQNNGV. This CDR3 has 12 residues. The CDR3 spells CASSSFVAGYTF. The CDR3 DNA reads as TGTGCCAGCAGCTCCTTCGTAGCCGGCTACACCTTC. The whole variable domain, filled in from reference TRBV11-2 and TRBJ1-2, reads EAGVAQSPRYKIIEKRQSVAFWCNPISGHATLYWYQQILGQGPKLLIQFQNNGVVDDSQLPKDRFSAERLKGVDSTLKIQPAKLEDSAVYLCASSSFVAGYTFGSGTRLTVV.